The 20 T cell receptor beta chains presented below share a single source sample, sequenced in a study of cytomegalovirus exposure and HLA in healthy donors. Produced via immunoSEQ multiplex PCR; TCRdb's table is partial and in-frame only. The table includes 150,000 to 180,000 clones, approximately 86% detected once. Sequences were obtained from PBMCs. The source of these receptors is a man in his late teens or twenties in good health and CMV-seropositive.

The chain links TRBV9 to TRBJ1-4; possible D gene TRBD1, 5 bases. Germline CDR1 SGDLS, CDR2 YYNGEE. The CDR3 loop spans 14 amino acids. Trimming cost V 0 bases and J 6 bases, with 9 bases left between them. The CDR3 bases are TGTGCCAGCAGCGTAGCAGGGTCCGATGAAAAACTGTTTTTT. Protein product: CASSVAGSDEKLFF.

The V call is TRBV11-2, the J call TRBJ2-5; a possible D gene is TRBD1 (6 bases). Trimming took 7 bases from V and 7 from J, leaving 22 bases between them. The CDR3 is 15 residues long. Per the germline V gene, CDR1 is SGHAT and CDR2 is FQNNGV. The CDR3 reads CASTRGTQGGGTQYF. The CDR3 bases are TGTGCCAGCACCCGGGGAACACAGGGTGGCGGGACCCAGTACTTC.

The rearrangement joins TRBV4-3 to TRBJ2-1, with 10 bases aligning to TRBD2. The CDR3 sequence is 17 residues long. The germline V gene encodes CDR1 LGHNA and CDR2 YSLEER. Trimming at V came to 4 bases and at J to 2 bases, leaving 8 bases not matched to a gene. DNA of the CDR3: TGCGCCAGCAGCCGGACGACTAGCGGGTCCCCCTACAATGAGCAGTTCTTC. Its protein product is CASSRTTSGSPYNEQFF.

This clone was seen only once. The chain couples TRBV7-2 to TRBJ2-7; the match to TRBD2 covers 10 bases. V trimming: 1 base; J trimming: 7 bases; junction bases outside the gene matches: 7. The CDR3 covers 15 residues. Germline V gives CDR1 SGHTA, CDR2 FQGNSA. Here the CDR3 reads CASSLGLAGVQEQYF. CDR3 nucleotides: TGTGCCAGCAGCTTAGGCCTAGCGGGAGTACAGGAGCAGTACTTC.

The J gene is TRBJ1-1, the V gene TRBV6-6, with D maybe TRBD1 (5 bases). There are 16 residues in the CDR3. CDR1 MNHNY and CDR2 SVGAGI come from the germline V gene (reference sequence). The V and J ends lost 7 bases and 1 base respectively, with 19 bases between them. CDR3 nucleotides: TGTGCCAGCACCTACGGCCAGGGAAGGGGGAACACTGAAGCTTTCTTT. It yields the protein CASTYGQGRGNTEAFF.

The sample holds one count of this clone. This chain joins TRBV30 and TRBJ2-1; 9 nucleotides match TRBD2. The CDR3 consists of 14 residues. With 5 bases clipped from V and 5 bases from J, the junction kept 7 bases outside the gene matches. CDR1 and CDR2 (germline): GTSNPN, SVGIG (reference sequence). CDR3 protein: CAWAGGRADNEQFF. The CDR3 bases are TGTGCCTGGGCCGGCGGGAGGGCCGACAATGAGCAGTTCTTC.

The chain joins TRBV27 to TRBJ2-3; maybe TRBD1 (7 bases). V was trimmed by 7 bases and J by 6 bases, leaving 20 bases between them. The germline V gene encodes CDR1 MNHEY and CDR2 SMNVEV (reference sequence). The CDR3 length is 15 residues. The CDR3 nucleotides are TGTGCCAGCAACTCCGGGACAGCGGCGGGGGATACGCAGTATTTT. Protein sequence: CASNSGTAAGDTQYF.

For the CDR3, the DNA is TGTGCCAGCAGCTATCAGGGCCTCTACGAGCAGTACTTC. It codes for CASSYQGLYEQYF. The V and J genes are TRBV5-6 and TRBJ2-7, with D perhaps TRBD1 (5 bases). This CDR3 spans 13 amino acids. The V end was cut by 3 bases, the J end by 3 bases, with 10 bases between. Per germline, CDR1 SGHDT and CDR2 YYEEEE.

This rearrangement joins TRBV25-1 to TRBJ2-3; 13 bases are a match to TRBD2. This CDR3 spans 16 amino acids. Per the germline V gene, CDR1 is MGHDK and CDR2 is SYGVNS. V was pared by 5 bases and J by 4 bases, with 6 bases of the junction left unmatched. CDR3 nucleotide sequence: TGTGCCAGCAGTCCTATCGGGACTAGCGGGGCAGATACGCAGTATTTT. As protein: CASSPIGTSGADTQYF. Filled out from reference TRBV25-1 and TRBJ2-3, the complete variable domain reads EADIYQTPRYLVIGTGKKITLECSQTMGHDKMYWYQQDPGMELHLIHYSYGVNSTEKGDLSSESTVSRIRTEHFPLTLESARPSHTSQYLCASSPIGTSGADTQYFGPGTRLTVL.

The V gene is TRBV7-9, the J gene TRBJ1-1; D is unresolved. CDR3 length equals 14 residues. V was trimmed by 2 bases and J by 3 bases, leaving 10 bases between them. Germline V gene data show CDR1 as SEHNR and CDR2 as FQNEAQ (reference sequence). The CDR3 nucleotides are TGTGCCAGCAGCTTATTTCCGAGCGACACTGAAGCTTTCTTT. This sequence encodes CASSLFPSDTEAFF.

J is TRBJ2-7 and V is TRBV11-3, with TRBD1 identical over 9 bases. The CDR3 spans 13 residues. Germline V lookup: CDR1 SGHNT, CDR2 YENEEA. The junction had 5 bases not matched to a gene; V was cut back by 5 bases and J by 6 bases. The CDR3 loop reads CASSLGTGFEQYF. The CDR3 DNA is TGTGCCAGCAGCCTTGGGACAGGGTTCGAGCAGTACTTC.

V gene TRBV7-3 combines with J gene TRBJ2-1, with TRBD2 matching over 14 bases. V was pared by 4 bases and J by 2 bases, with 4 bases of the junction left unmatched. CDR3 length: 17 residues. The germline gives CDR1 SGHTA, CDR2 FQGTGA. This CDR3 is CASSSMTSGGAYNEQFF. Written as DNA, the CDR3 is TGTGCCAGCAGCTCCATGACTAGCGGGGGGGCCTACAATGAGCAGTTCTTC.

The rearrangement uses TRBV2 and TRBJ2-1; 12 positions match TRBD2. V shed 4 bases and J 9 bases; nucleotides not matched to a gene: 4. CDR3 length: 14 amino acids. Germline CDR1 SNHLY, CDR2 FYNNEI. CDR3 in amino acids: CASSAGLAGSEQFF. Here the CDR3 DNA reads TGTGCCAGCAGTGCAGGACTAGCGGGGAGTGAGCAGTTCTTC.

The DNA for the CDR3 is TGTGCCAGCAGCCCGGGACAGGTCTATGGCTACACCTTC. Amino acid sequence: CASSPGQVYGYTF. This chain uses TRBV7-9 with TRBJ1-2; TRBD1 agrees at 8 bases. Germline V gene lookup returns CDR1 SEHNR and CDR2 FQNEAQ (reference sequence). V lost 5 bases to trimming and J lost 4 bases; unmatched junction nucleotides: 3. CDR3 size: 13 residues.

This clone occurred once. The V call is TRBV13, the J call TRBJ2-1, with D perhaps matching TRBD1 (6 bases). Germline loops: CDR1 PRHDT, CDR2 FYEKMQ (reference sequence). This CDR3 spans 15 amino acids. Trimming cost V 8 bases and J 4 bases, with 18 bases left between them. The CDR3 protein is CASSKTGTLYNEQFF. As DNA, the CDR3 is TGTGCCAGCTCCAAGACAGGAACACTGTACAATGAGCAGTTCTTC.

The chain uses TRBV18 and TRBJ2-3; 8 bases line up with TRBD1. The CDR3 sequence is 15 residues long. Per germline, CDR1 KGHSH and CDR2 LQKENI. J gave up 4 bases and V 3 bases, and 6 bases lay outside the gene matches. As DNA, the CDR3 is TGTGCCAGCTCACCTCGGACAGGGCTGGCAGATACGCAGTATTTT. Encoded protein: CASSPRTGLADTQYF.

This chain joins TRBV7-2 and TRBJ1-6, with D possibly being TRBD1 (6 bases). This CDR3 spans 16 amino acids. Looked up from germline, CDR1 is SGHTA and CDR2 is FQGNSA. V lost 2 bases and J lost 8, with 16 bases in between. The DNA for the CDR3 is TGTGCCAGCAGCTTACTCGCCAGGGGTCAGCATTCACCCCTCCACTTT. Protein product: CASSLLARGQHSPLHF.

V and J are TRBV9 and TRBJ1-2, with D perhaps TRBD1 (6 bases). Germline V gene lookup returns CDR1 SGDLS and CDR2 YYNGEE. CDR3 length equals 16 residues. V was cut by 5 bases and J by 4 bases, with 21 bases left in between. In nucleotides, the CDR3 is TGTGCCAGCAGTGCCTACCGATCAGGGGTGGCCTATGGCTACACCTTC. Translating gives CASSAYRSGVAYGYTF.

This clone was seen a few times. The chain recombines TRBV6-6 with TRBJ2-7; D remains unclear. Trimming removed 0 bases at V and 3 bases at J, with 6 bases between. The length of the CDR3 is 13 residues. CDR1 MNHNY and CDR2 SVGAGI come from the germline V gene (reference sequence). The CDR3 protein is CASSYSADYEQYF. CDR3 nucleotide sequence: TGTGCCAGCAGTTACTCGGCCGACTACGAGCAGTACTTC.

The chain uses TRBV9 and TRBJ2-1; TRBD1 might be the D (5 bases). V lost 4 bases to trimming and J lost 10 bases, with 18 bases between them. This CDR3 has 14 amino acids. CDR1 and CDR2 (germline): SGDLS, YYNGEE. The CDR3 sequence is CASSTLMWGGEQFF. In DNA form, the CDR3 reads TGTGCCAGCAGCACACTGATGTGGGGCGGAGAGCAGTTCTTC.